This T cell receptor beta chain was recorded in a study of T-cell reconstitution after alpha-beta-depleted transplantation in children. The authors prepared the TCRbeta library with unique molecular identifiers. Each CDR3 protein gets one entry after TCRdb re-called the PCR reads with MiXCR. The profile shows about 72,000 distinct CDR3 sequences, about 7% of them singletons. The CDR3 sequence is 12 residues long. Germline V gene sequence: CDR1 KGHDR, CDR2 SFDVKD. V was pared by 3 bases and J by 14 bases, with 4 bases of the junction left unmatched. This TCR came from a human donor who donated a stem cell graft to a child with acute lymphoblastic leukemia. The sample consisted of PBMCs from the stem cell graft donor, taken from the stem cell graft. The chain carries TRBV24-1 and TRBJ2-1, with 9 bases identical to TRBD1. The CDR3 bases are TGTGCCACCAGTGATCGGACAGGGGACGAGTTCTTC. Amino acid sequence: CATSDRTGDEFF.